This T cell receptor beta chain was documented in a study of T cell therapy after organ transplantation. Per the germline V gene, CDR1 is SGHRS and CDR2 is YFSETQ. The CDR3 extends over 16 amino acids. V lost 1 base and J lost 3, with 16 bases in between. Time point noted: 4-8 weeks after completion of therapy. Some clones are missing from TCRdb's copy, which holds only in-frame ones; the method was immunoSEQ multiplex PCR. This table has about 4,800 clones, 65% to 70% appearing once. The study, taken as a whole, reports: Few nonresponder expansions may reflect low coverage from poor CD8+ yield.

For this clone: Its antigen is unknown.

This specimen was CD8+ T cells from blood, taken after autologous CMV-specific T cell therapy. This sequence joins TRBV5-1 and TRBJ1-2, with a weak D call TRBD1 (5 bases). This TCR was recovered from a human patient who had received a solid organ transplant and had CMV disease. Among the T cells, some may be from the graft donor. CDR3 sequence reads: CASSLIQGSKDYGYTF. The CDR3 DNA is TGCGCCAGCAGCTTGATCCAGGGCAGTAAGGACTATGGCTACACCTTC. Supplemented by reference TRBV5-1 and TRBJ1-2, the full variable domain reads KAGVTQTPRYLIKTRGQQVTLSCSPISGHRSVSWYQQTPGQGLQFLFEYFSETQRNKGNFPGRFSGRQFSNSRSEMNVSTLELGDSALYLCASSLIQGSKDYGYTFGSGTRLTVV.